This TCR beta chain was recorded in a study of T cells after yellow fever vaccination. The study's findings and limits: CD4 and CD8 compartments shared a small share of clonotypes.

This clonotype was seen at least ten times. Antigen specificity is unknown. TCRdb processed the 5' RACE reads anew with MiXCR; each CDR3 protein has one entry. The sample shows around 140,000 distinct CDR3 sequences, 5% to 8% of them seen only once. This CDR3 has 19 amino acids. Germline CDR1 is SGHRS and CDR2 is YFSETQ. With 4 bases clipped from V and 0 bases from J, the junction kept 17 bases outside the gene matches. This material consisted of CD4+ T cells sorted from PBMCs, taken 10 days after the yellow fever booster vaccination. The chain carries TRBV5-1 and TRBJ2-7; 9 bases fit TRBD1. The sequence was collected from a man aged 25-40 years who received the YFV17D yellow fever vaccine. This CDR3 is CASSPRFPGGQGLSYEQYF. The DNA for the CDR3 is TGCGCCAGCAGCCCCCGTTTTCCTGGGGGACAGGGCCTCTCCTACGAGCAGTACTTC.